These 18 T cell receptor beta chains share one sample of origin, sequenced in a study of blood T cells in healthy people across ages (dated by TCRdb to the mid-2010s). The protocol used for the library was 5' RACE. The data were produced on an Illumina HiSeq 2500. A second 7 to 11 cycle PCR used a sample-barcoded 5' primer and a J-beta primer mix. TCRdb redid the processing of the public reads, applying fastp at Q25 and MiXCR, and retained in-frame beta chains. Here each entry gathers all rows of one CDR3 protein and keeps the most common genes and DNA. The sample includes 600,000 to 650,000 distinct CDR3 sequences, with approximately 50% observed a single time. The ten largest clones represent roughly 34% of the sample. The sequenced material came from blood. The source of these receptors is a man between 60 and 75 years old in good health.

CDR3: CSATQSPYGYTF. The DNA of the CDR3 is TGCAGTGCCACCCAGTCCCCCTATGGCTACACCTTC. This chain uses TRBV20-1 with TRBJ1-2; D is uncertain. The CDR3 contains 12 residues. The germline CDR1 and CDR2 sequences are DFQATT and SNEGSKA (reference sequence). V was shortened by 6 bases and J by 4 bases, with 12 bases between the two germline ends.

This clonotype was recorded a few times. This chain links TRBV29-1 with TRBJ1-2; possible D gene TRBD1, 5 bases. The germline gives CDR1 SQVTM, CDR2 ANQGSEA. V was shortened by 2 bases and J by 4 bases, with 8 bases between the two germline ends. This CDR3 comprises 12 residues. DNA for the CDR3: TGCAGCGTTGAACTAGGGGCCTATGGCTACACCTTC. Its translation: CSVELGAYGYTF.

With regard to this clonotype: The junction departs from germline at one end; a sequencing error may be responsible. V gene TRBV6-1 combines with J gene TRBJ2-4; TRBD2 might be the D (6 bases). The last part of the DNA fits TRBJ2-5 better; the J call may be wrong. CDR3 size: 15 residues. CDR1 and CDR2 from the germline V gene are MNHNS and SASEGT. For the CDR3, the DNA is TGTGCCAGCAGTGTTGGGGGGACGCCGCAAGGGACCCAGTACTTC. Encoded protein: CASSVGGTPQGTQYF.

The chain is built from TRBV20-1 and TRBJ1-6; D remains unclear. Trimming took 0 bases from V and 7 from J, leaving 19 bases between them. The CDR3 consists of 17 residues. The germline V gene has CDR1 DFQATT and CDR2 SNEGSKA (reference sequence). The CDR3 spells CSARDQAEWKTNSPLHF. DNA of the CDR3: TGCAGTGCTAGAGATCAGGCAGAATGGAAAACCAATTCACCCCTCCACTTT.

V is TRBV12-3 or TRBV12-4 and J is TRBJ1-2, with D perhaps matching TRBD1 (5 bases). CDR3 length: 13 amino acids. V dropped 6 bases and J dropped 1 base, with 9 bases sitting between them. This chain's CDR3 is CASRDQGNYGYTF. In nucleotides, the CDR3 is TGTGCCAGCAGAGACCAGGGTAACTATGGCTACACCTTC.

The V and J genes are TRBV7-2 and TRBJ2-1, with a possible D match to TRBD1 (5 bases). V dropped 0 bases and J dropped 9 bases, with 15 bases sitting between them. Germline V lookup: CDR1 SGHTA, CDR2 FQGNSA. The CDR3 has 15 amino acids. CDR3 DNA sequence: TGTGCCAGCAGCTTAGCCAGGGTAGTATGGACTGAGCAGTTCTTC. Protein product: CASSLARVVWTEQFF.

V gene TRBV24-1 combines with J gene TRBJ2-3; weak D call: TRBD2 (6 bases). The CDR3 sequence is 16 residues long. In germline, CDR1 is KGHDR, CDR2 SFDVKD. The V end lost 3 bases, the J end lost 6 bases, and 18 bases lay between the germline ends. The CDR3 coding sequence is TGTGCCACCAGTGATCCCCCCGGGGGAGCCCCGGATACGCAGTATTTT. Translating it yields CATSDPPGGAPDTQYF.

This clonotype was recorded a few times. V usage is TRBV29-1 and J usage is TRBJ2-5; possibly TRBD2 for D (7 bases). CDR1 SQVTM and CDR2 ANQGSEA come from the germline V gene. The CDR3 runs 16 residues. V was trimmed by 6 bases and J by 3 bases, leaving 23 bases between them. In nucleotides, the CDR3 is TGCAGCGTCCCACCTTCGACGGGGGGCACAAAAGAGACCCAGTACTTC. As protein: CSVPPSTGGTKETQYF.

Only one count was recorded for this clonotype. This chain joins TRBV6-5 and TRBJ2-1; 9 bases map to TRBD2. The CDR3 has 15 residues. CDR1 is MNHEY, CDR2 SVGAGI, per germline. Unmatched junction bases numbered 4, after V lost 0 bases and J lost 7 bases. The CDR3 bases are TGTGCCAGCAGTTACTCGGCTAGCGGGGTTAATGAGCAGTTCTTC. It encodes CASSYSASGVNEQFF.

This chain joins TRBV6-1 and TRBJ2-7; 10 positions agree with TRBD1. V dropped 1 base and J dropped 5; count of bases not matched to a gene: 2. The CDR3 spans 14 residues. The germline V gene has CDR1 MNHNS and CDR2 SASEGT. The CDR3 coding sequence is TGTGCCAGCAGTGAAGGGACAGGGGGTAACGAGCAGTACTTC. It is translated as CASSEGTGGNEQYF.

This clonotype was counted between two and nine times. This sequence joins TRBV14 and TRBJ2-7, with a possible D match to TRBD1 (5 bases). The length of the CDR3 is 14 residues. CDR1 is SGHDN and CDR2 is FVKESK in the germline V gene. The ends were cut back, 5 bases at V and 5 bases at J, with 16 bases in the middle. CDR3 in amino acids: CASSFQGQVHEQYF. CDR3 bases: TGTGCCAGCAGCTTCCAGGGTCAGGTCCACGAGCAGTACTTC.

The V and J genes are TRBV24-1 and TRBJ2-3, with 15 bases that match TRBD2. V lost 3 bases, J lost 4 bases, and 10 bases stayed unmatched. The germline gives CDR1 KGHDR, CDR2 SFDVKD. The CDR3 is made up of 19 amino acids. CDR3 sequence: CATSDPRTSGGAHADTQYF. In nucleotides, the CDR3 is TGTGCCACCAGTGATCCCCGGACTAGCGGGGGGGCTCACGCAGATACGCAGTATTTT.

This clonotype was seen only once. The junction does not match germline at one end; this may be a read error. The V call is TRBV7-8, the J call TRBJ2-1; tentative D call: TRBD2 (7 bases). From germline, CDR1 is SGHVS and CDR2 FQNEAQ. This CDR3 region has 13 residues. Here the CDR3 reads CAGSFRGASEQFF. In DNA, the CDR3 is TGTGCCGGCAGCTTCCGGGGGGCAAGTGAGCAGTTCTTC.

Points on this clonotype: A much more abundant neighbour one base away suggests this may be a read error. The chain couples TRBV4-1 to TRBJ2-7; the match to TRBD1 covers 7 bases. This CDR3 spans 13 amino acids. After removal of 3 bases from V and 8 bases from J, the junction contained 7 bases not matched to a gene. Germline V gives CDR1 MGHRA, CDR2 YSYEKL. CDR3 sequence: CASSQATGYKQYF. The CDR3 DNA reads TGCGCCAGCAGCCAGGCGACAGGGTACAAGCAGTACTTC.

J is TRBJ2-7 and V is TRBV20-1; D is uncertain. CDR3 length: 14 residues. Trimming pared 1 base from V and 4 bases from J, leaving 14 bases between. CDR1 is DFQATT and CDR2 is SNEGSKA in the germline V gene (reference sequence). CDR3 protein: CSARGMGSLYEQYF. DNA of the CDR3: TGCAGTGCTAGAGGCATGGGGTCCTTGTACGAGCAGTACTTC.

The genes are TRBV3-1 and TRBJ2-1; 14 bases line up with TRBD2. J gave up 4 bases and V 4 bases, and 6 bases lay outside the gene matches. Germline V CDR1 and CDR2: LGHDT, YNNKEL (reference sequence). The CDR3 is 17 amino acids. This CDR3 reads CASSPRTSGGQYNEQFF. CDR3 bases: TGTGCCAGCAGCCCGAGGACTAGCGGGGGGCAATACAATGAGCAGTTCTTC.

This sequence joins TRBV4-1 and TRBJ2-5; 14 positions match TRBD2. This CDR3 spans 16 amino acids. The V segment lost 0 bases and the J segment 4 bases; nucleotides outside the gene matches: 1. Looked up from germline, CDR1 is MGHRA and CDR2 is YSYEKL. CDR3 in DNA: TGCGCCAGCAGCCAAGAGGGACTAGCGGGGGTAGAGACCCAGTACTTC. Translated, it gives CASSQEGLAGVETQYF.

The J gene is TRBJ2-6, the V gene TRBV29-1; D ambiguous. Germline V gene sequence: CDR1 SQVTM, CDR2 ANQGSEA. Trimming stripped 6 bases from V and 0 bases from J, with 12 bases between. The CDR3 totals 15 residues. The CDR3 DNA sequence: TGCAGCGTGAGCTTACAGAGCTCTGGGGCCAACGTCCTGACTTTC. This encodes CSVSLQSSGANVLTF.